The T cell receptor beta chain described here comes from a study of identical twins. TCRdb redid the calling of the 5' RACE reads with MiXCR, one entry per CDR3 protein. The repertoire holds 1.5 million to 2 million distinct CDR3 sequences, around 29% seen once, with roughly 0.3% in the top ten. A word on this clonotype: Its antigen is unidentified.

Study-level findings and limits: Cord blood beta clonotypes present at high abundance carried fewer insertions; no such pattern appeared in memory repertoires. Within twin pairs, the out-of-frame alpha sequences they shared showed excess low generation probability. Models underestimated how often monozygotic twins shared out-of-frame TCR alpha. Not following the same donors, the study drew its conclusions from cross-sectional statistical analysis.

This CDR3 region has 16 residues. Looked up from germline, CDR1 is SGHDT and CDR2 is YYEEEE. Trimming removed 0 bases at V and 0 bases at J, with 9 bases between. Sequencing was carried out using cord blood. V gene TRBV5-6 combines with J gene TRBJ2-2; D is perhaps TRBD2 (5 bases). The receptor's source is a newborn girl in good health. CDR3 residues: CASSLALATNTGELFF. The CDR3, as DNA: TGTGCCAGCAGCTTGGCGCTAGCTACGAACACCGGGGAGCTGTTTTTT.